This TCR beta chain originates from a study of shared clonotypes between healthy human individuals. Whole-study results and caveats: Researchers found naive subsets generally carried larger estimated richness than memory subsets. Clonotype sharing among donors was thought likely to change with sequencing depth. The study found about 5% of naive CD4 clonotypes shared across a few donors.

In regard to this clone: Its antigen is as yet unknown.

TCRdb keeps only in-frame clones here, not all; method: immunoSEQ multiplex PCR. The table includes millions of clones, over 85% detected once. Naive CD8 cells, CD45RO-negative and positively selected for CCR7, excluded terminally differentiated effector memory CD45RA+ cells. Among the donors, all were Caucasian adults who lived in Nashville, Tennessee. The clonotype comes from a man aged 18 to 29 in good health. The sample taken for sequencing was naive CD8+ T cells sorted from blood.

CDR3 amino acids: CASYGVGGPTDTQYF. CDR3 sequence (DNA): TGTGCCAGCTATGGAGTCGGGGGCCCCACAGATACGCAGTATTTT. The genes are TRBV5-6 and TRBJ2-3; either TRBD1 or TRBD2 may supply D (6 bases each). Per germline, CDR1 SGHDT and CDR2 YYEEEE. This CDR3 spans 15 amino acids. Deletions cut 7 bases from V and 2 bases from J, with 17 bases between.